The rows below give T cell receptor beta chains drawn from one sample of a study of blood T cell repertoires in COVID-19. Profiling relied on immunoSEQ multiplex PCR, and the TCRdb table lists in-frame clones only, not all of them. The table records about 260,000 clones, just under 85% of them present only once. Sequenced input: peripheral blood. Every receptor here comes from an elderly woman with acute or convalescent COVID-19. The CDR3 runs from the conserved cysteine through the conserved F or W. A D gene is named only where the DNA matches it firmly. Clone size is stated in some rows and not others, as once, few, many or a class when expanded.

size	V	J	D	DNA	CDR3
once	TRBV7-2	TRBJ1-4	.	TGTGCCAGCAGCTTAGTGCCCGGTTCTAATGAAAAACTGTTTTTT	CASSLVPGSNEKLFF
once	TRBV7-9	TRBJ2-2	TRBD2	TGTGCCAGCAGCACGGGACTAGCGGGAGCCCCCACCGGGGAGCTGTTTTTT	CASSTGLAGAPTGELFF
.	TRBV6-2/TRBV6-3	TRBJ1-2	.	TGTGCCAGCAGTCGCCTACAGGGAACTTGGAATGCCTACACCTTC	CASSRLQGTWNAYTF
.	TRBV11-2	TRBJ1-3	TRBD1	TGTGCCAGCAGCACTCAGACGGGACAGGGCCCTGCGAACACCATATATTTT	CASSTQTGQGPANTIYF
.	TRBV5-1	TRBJ2-5	TRBD2	TGCGCCAGCAGCGTGACTAGCGGGAGTGAAGAGACCCAGTACTTC	CASSVTSGSEETQYF
.	TRBV28	TRBJ1-4	.	TGTGCCAGCAGTGGGGGGGGGAATGAAAAACTGTTTTTT	CASSGGGNEKLFF
once	TRBV6-1	TRBJ1-1	TRBD1	TGTGCCAGCAGTGAACCGGGACAGGGGTGGGGTTCTGGAGCTTTCTTT	CASSEPGQGWGSGAFF
.	TRBV6-2/TRBV6-3	TRBJ1-1	TRBD1	TGTGCCAGCAGTTACTGGGCAGGGGGGAACACTGAAGCTTTCTTT	CASSYWAGGNTEAFF
once	TRBV14	TRBJ1-2	.	TGTGCCAGCAGGGGACTCCTTAACTATGGCTACACCTTC	CASRGLLNYGYTF
few	TRBV7-9	TRBJ2-7	TRBD1	TGTGCCAGCGGCTTTGGGACAGGCGCTGCCGAGCAGTACTTC	CASGFGTGAAEQYF
.	TRBV5-5	TRBJ1-2	TRBD1	TGTGCAACCCAGGGGGACAGCCTCTATGGCTACACCTTC	CATQGDSLYGYTF
few	TRBV27	TRBJ2-7	.	TGTGCCAGCAGTCCGAGGACAGTCTCCTACGAGCAGTACTTC	CASSPRTVSYEQYF
few	TRBV28	TRBJ2-7	.	TGTGCCAGCAGAGGTTTCACAGTAAGTGCGCAGTACTTC	CASRGFTVSAQYF
.	TRBV5-4	TRBJ2-1	.	TGTGCCAGCATGAGGAGCGGAACAACGGGTGAGCAGTTCTTC	CASMRSGTTGEQFF
.	TRBV5-4	TRBJ2-1	TRBD2	TGTGCCAGCAGCTTGGGAGGTAGCGGGAGATCTGAGGGTGAGCAGTTCTTC	CASSLGGSGRSEGEQFF
.	TRBV3-1/TRBV3-2	TRBJ1-1	.	TGTGCCAGCAGCCAAGGACACACCGGCACTGAAGCTTTCTTT	CASSQGHTGTEAFF
few	TRBV15	TRBJ1-2	TRBD1	TGTGCCACCAGCAGAGCGGGACAGGGGTATGGCTACACCTTC	CATSRAGQGYGYTF
.	TRBV29-1	TRBJ2-5	.	TGCAGCGCCGGACAGCAAGAGACCCAGTACTTC	CSAGQQETQYF
.	TRBV6-2/TRBV6-3	TRBJ1-6	TRBD1	TGTGCCAGCAGTCCCCTGCGGACAGGGTGGAATTCACCCCTCCACTTT	CASSPLRTGWNSPLHF
.	TRBV7-2	TRBJ2-3	.	TGTGCCAGCAGCTTCCCTCTGACCTCACAGGGTGCCGATACGCAGTATTTT	CASSFPLTSQGADTQYF
.	TRBV6-1	TRBJ1-2	TRBD1	TGTGCCAGCAGTGAACCGAGGGGACAGGACTATGGCTACACCTTC	CASSEPRGQDYGYTF
.	TRBV28	TRBJ1-6	TRBD1	TGTGCCAGCAGCTCACCCGGACAGGGTCGGTTTTCACCCCTCCACTTT	CASSSPGQGRFSPLHF
.	TRBV4-3	TRBJ2-5	TRBD2	TGCGCCAGCAGCCCACTAGCGGGGGGAGAGACCCAGTACTTC	CASSPLAGGETQYF
.	TRBV25-1	TRBJ1-2	.	TGTGCCAGCAGTGAATCCAGGGCCGCGCGGGGCTACACCTTC	CASSESRAARGYTF
.	TRBV5-1	TRBJ2-3	TRBD2	TGCGCCAGCAGCTGGTCGGGACTAGCGTCAGATACGCAGTATTTT	CASSWSGLASDTQYF
.	TRBV21-1	TRBJ1-1	.	TGTGCCAGCAGAGCGGGAGGGGGCTTACAGAACACTGAAGCTTTCTTT	CASRAGGGLQNTEAFF
.	TRBV5-1	TRBJ2-1	TRBD1	TGCGCCAGCAGTCACGACAGGGGCGTCATCTACAATGAGCAGTTCTTC	CASSHDRGVIYNEQFF